This TCR beta chain was profiled in a study of cytomegalovirus exposure and HLA in healthy donors. V lost 5 bases, J lost 5 bases, and 6 bases stayed unmatched. CDR1 SEHNR and CDR2 FQNEAQ come from the germline V gene (reference sequence). This CDR3 contains 14 residues. The PCR ran on 60 Vbeta and 13 Jbeta primers. The method was immunoSEQ multiplex PCR; TCRdb's version includes in-frame clones alone and lacks a portion of them. The table has 55,000 or so clones, about four fifths seen once. This receptor was obtained from a female donor in good health and CMV-seronegative. The rearrangement links TRBV7-9 to TRBJ2-5, with TRBD2 identical over 9 bases. The sample taken for sequencing was PBMCs. The CDR3 here is CASSPSGAGETQYF. In DNA form, the CDR3 reads TGTGCCAGCAGCCCTAGCGGGGCCGGTGAGACCCAGTACTTC.